The clone carrying this TCR beta chain was observed at least ten times. The antigen is unknown. This sample stems from a study of T-cell memory formation after mild COVID-19. Study results and limitations: Later expanders leaned toward CD4+, whereas clones contracting from day 15 to 85 were balanced CD4/CD8.

TCRdb re-analysed the 5' RACE reads in MiXCR, keeping a single row per CDR3 protein. The table records tens of thousands of distinct CDR3 sequences, roughly 21% of them present only once. The CDR3 extends over 15 amino acids. J lost 1 base, V lost 5 bases, and 2 bases had no gene match. CDR1 and CDR2 (germline): LNHDA, SQIVND (reference sequence). This TCR was sampled from an adult who had mild COVID-19 (a few samples of this study predate the infection). Cell type and time point are not known. The genes are TRBV19 and TRBJ2-2; TRBD1 aligns across 9 bases. The sequenced material came from PBMCs or a T cell subset sorted from them (not recorded which). CDR3 residues: CASSSGQGNTGELFF. CDR3 nucleotide sequence: TGTGCCAGTAGTTCGGGACAGGGGAACACCGGGGAGCTGTTTTTT.